A single sample gave rise to the 8 T cell receptor beta chains below, sequenced in a study of cytomegalovirus exposure and HLA in healthy donors. PCR employed 60 Vbeta and 13 Jbeta primers. Assay used: immunoSEQ multiplex PCR; TCRdb lists only in-frame clones, some missing. The profile covers about 76,000 clones, with 81% appearing a single time and approximately 1.9% taken by the ten largest. The sequenced material came from PBMCs. These receptors were taken from a young woman in good health and CMV-seronegative.

The DNA of the CDR3 is TGTGCCAGCAGCCTTCGCTCGGACACCGGGGAGCTGTTTTTT. Amino acids: CASSLRSDTGELFF. The chain joins TRBV7-9 to TRBJ2-2; unclear D gene. V shed 5 bases and J shed 3 bases, with 10 bases lying between them. Germline values: CDR1 SEHNR, CDR2 FQNEAQ (reference sequence). This CDR3 contains 14 residues.

The rearrangement links TRBV4-1 to TRBJ2-5; no definite D call. Between the trimmed V and J ends, which lost 5 bases and 5 bases, there was a span of 21 bases. Germline V gene lookup returns CDR1 MGHRA and CDR2 YSYEKL. This CDR3 region has 16 residues. The CDR3 loop is CASSTQSESRLETQYF. CDR3 coding DNA: TGCGCCAGCAGCACCCAGTCGGAGAGCCGGTTGGAGACCCAGTACTTC.

This chain uses TRBV7-8 with TRBJ1-2; D possibly corresponds to TRBD1 (6 bases). The V and J ends lost 1 base and 4 bases respectively, with 31 bases between them. The germline gives CDR1 SGHVS, CDR2 FQNEAQ. The CDR3 consists of 21 residues. The CDR3 spells CASSLGSADSMRGKLFYGYTF. The CDR3 DNA reads TGTGCCAGCAGCTTAGGATCCGCGGATAGCATGAGGGGGAAATTGTTCTATGGCTACACCTTC.

The CDR3 DNA reads TGCGCCAGCAGCTTCACCTACCGGGACAGGGTAGCCCACACAGATACGCAGTATTTT. The encoded protein is CASSFTYRDRVAHTDTQYF. V and J are TRBV5-1 and TRBJ2-3; 9 bases align to TRBD1. J lost 2 bases, V lost 2 bases, and 15 bases had no gene match. Germline CDR1 reads SGHRS; CDR2 reads YFSETQ. The CDR3 covers 19 residues.

The chain combines TRBV28 with TRBJ2-1, with D possibly being TRBD2 (7 bases). CDR1 MDHEN and CDR2 SYDVKM come from the germline V gene. Between the trimmed V and J ends, which lost 7 bases and 2 bases, there was a span of 15 bases. The CDR3 is 15 residues long. CDR3 in amino acids: CASTLGGGAYNEQFF. CDR3 nucleotide sequence: TGTGCCAGCACCCTAGGGGGGGGCGCCTACAATGAGCAGTTCTTC.

In regard to this clone: Other DNA sequences from this sample encode an identical CDR3 as well. This sequence joins TRBV18 and TRBJ2-3; D gene ambiguous. CDR1 and CDR2 (germline): KGHSH, LQKENI. Trimming removed 3 bases at V and 0 bases at J, with 4 bases between. The CDR3 runs to 13 residues. The CDR3 reads CASSPSSTDTQYF. For the CDR3, the DNA is TGTGCCAGCTCACCTTCTAGCACAGATACGCAGTATTTT.

Only a few counts were recorded for this clone. The chain has TRBV19 and TRBJ1-1; 7 bases are a match to TRBD1. CDR1 is LNHDA, CDR2 SQIVND, per germline (reference sequence). The CDR3 covers 18 residues. V dropped 0 bases and J dropped 0; count of bases not matched to a gene: 10. CDR3 amino acids: CASSIDRPDRRLNTEAFF. DNA for the CDR3: TGTGCCAGTAGTATAGATAGGCCGGACAGGAGATTGAACACTGAAGCTTTCTTT.

This clone was seen more than once but under ten times. The chain has TRBV19 and TRBJ2-1, with TRBD2 matching over 11 bases. CDR3 length: 16 residues. CDR1 LNHDA and CDR2 SQIVND come from the germline V gene (reference sequence). Trimming removed 4 bases from V and 0 bases from J; junction bases left unmatched: 2. The CDR3 nucleotides are TGTGCCAGTAGTAGCGGACTAGCGGGCTCCTACAATGAGCAGTTCTTC. Its translation: CASSSGLAGSYNEQFF.